Here is one TCR beta chain with its context. Antigen specificity is unknown. The CDR3 has 15 residues. CDR1 is SGHRS and CDR2 is YFSETQ in the germline V gene. This sample stems from a study of monozygotic twins with inflammatory bowel disease. TCRdb reprocessed the 5' RACE reads, with one entry per CDR3 protein and no DNA. The sample totals about 380,000 distinct CDR3 sequences. General study results and limits: Patients with IBD had less TCRbeta diversity (inverse Simpson) than their healthy co-twins. No separation of different T cell subtypes was possible.

With no T cell sorting beforehand, total RNA was isolated from whole blood. Sequencing was performed on blood. This chain connects TRBV5-1 to TRBJ2-2; there is no DNA to check the TCRdb D call of TRBD1. The clonotype originates from a human donor with ulcerative colitis or Crohn's disease, or a healthy co-twin of an affected twin (not recorded which). This CDR3 is CASSGDRAYTGELFF.